These T cell receptor beta chains were read from a single sample in a study of blood T cells in healthy people across ages. TCRdb called the 5' RACE reads again in MiXCR, with one record for every CDR3 protein. The sample comprises about 630,000 distinct CDR3 sequences, around a fifth of which are singletons, and roughly 3.9% rests with the top ten. The sequencing sample was made of blood. These receptors all come from a man in his 70s in good health. The CDR3 runs from the conserved cysteine through the conserved F or W. The order of the fields is D gene, V gene, clone size, J gene, CDR3 protein, CDR3 DNA. The D gene is left open where the match is weak. Rows give clone size only sometimes, using once, few, many, or a class for an expanded clone.

TRBD1	TRBV10-3	-	TRBJ2-7	CAIRPGQGWNEQYF	TGTGCCATCCGCCCAGGACAGGGGTGGAACGAGCAGTACTTC
TRBD2	TRBV18	few	TRBJ2-1	CASSPTSGAEQFF	TGTGCCAGCTCACCGACTAGCGGGGCCGAGCAGTTCTTC
-	TRBV5-5	-	TRBJ2-1	CASSSRDRAPEQFF	TGTGCCAGCAGCTCCCGAGACAGAGCTCCGGAGCAGTTCTTC
TRBD1	TRBV28	-	TRBJ2-5	CASFPGQEAYEEYF	TGTGCCAGCTTTCCGGGACAGGAGGCCTACGAGGAGTACTTC
TRBD2	TRBV20-1	-	TRBJ2-7	CSARAVLAGPYEQYF	TGCAGTGCTAGAGCGGTGCTAGCGGGTCCCTACGAGCAGTACTTC
-	TRBV20-1	-	TRBJ2-5	CSARRFYQETQYF	TGCAGTGCTAGGCGGTTTTATCAAGAGACCCAGTACTTC
TRBD2	TRBV12-3/TRBV12-4	-	TRBJ2-1	CASSTSGKIDEQFF	TGTGCCAGCTCGACTAGCGGGAAAATAGATGAGCAGTTCTTC
TRBD1	TRBV29-1	few	TRBJ2-5	CSVPIQGKGETQYF	TGCAGCGTCCCAATACAGGGGAAAGGGGAGACCCAGTACTTC
TRBD2	TRBV3-1	-	TRBJ2-7	CASSQLAAGGPEQYF	TGTGCCAGCAGCCAACTAGCGGCTGGGGGTCCCGAGCAGTACTTC
TRBD1	TRBV12-3/TRBV12-4	few	TRBJ2-5	CASSLGQGDLETQYF	TGTGCCAGCAGTTTAGGACAGGGAGATTTAGAGACCCAGTACTTC
TRBD2	TRBV6-6	-	TRBJ2-7	CASSHGRLAGVFYGQYF	TGTGCCAGCAGCCACGGGCGACTAGCGGGAGTATTCTACGGGCAGTACTTC
-	TRBV6-5	few	TRBJ2-7	CASSYSRTGTYEQYF	TGTGCCAGCAGTTACTCTAGGACGGGAACGTACGAGCAGTACTTC
-	TRBV6-1	-	TRBJ2-6	CASSEAGSGANVLTF	TGTGCCAGCAGTGAAGCGGGCTCTGGGGCCAACGTCCTGACTTTC
TRBD2	TRBV7-9	few	TRBJ2-5	CASSTISGRIGETQYF	TGTGCCAGCAGCACCATTAGCGGGAGGATAGGAGAGACCCAGTACTTC
TRBD2	TRBV12-3/TRBV12-4	-	TRBJ2-4	CASSETSGALAKNIQYF	TGTGCCAGCAGCGAGACTAGCGGGGCTCTAGCCAAAAACATTCAGTACTTC
TRBD2	TRBV7-2	-	TRBJ2-7	CASSPGLAWYEQYF	TGTGCCAGCAGCCCGGGACTAGCGTGGTACGAGCAGTACTTC
-	TRBV20-1	-	TRBJ2-7	CSASPRVSYEQYF	TGCAGTGCTAGTCCAAGGGTTTCCTACGAGCAGTACTTC
-	TRBV19	-	TRBJ2-7	CASSIGGSKRNEQYF	TGTGCCAGTAGTATAGGGGGGAGTAAGCGCAACGAGCAGTACTTC
-	TRBV7-9	many	TRBJ2-5	CASSLGPQRQETQYF	TGTGCCAGCAGCTTAGGTCCGCAGAGACAAGAGACCCAGTACTTC
-	TRBV28	few	TRBJ1-1	CASTTTVVTEAFF	TGTGCCAGCACCACCACAGTAGTCACTGAAGCTTTCTTT
TRBD2	TRBV7-3	once	TRBJ2-5	CASSTSGLETQYF	TGTGCCAGCTCGACTAGCGGGTTGGAGACCCAGTACTTC
-	TRBV28	-	TRBJ2-6	CASSLSSGSALSGANVLTF	TGTGCCAGCAGTTTATCCTCGGGGTCTGCCCTCTCTGGGGCCAACGTCCTGACTTTC
-	TRBV20-1	few	TRBJ2-5	CSATGGQQETQYF	TGCAGTGCTACCGGGGGACAGCAAGAGACCCAGTACTTC
-	TRBV5-1	-	TRBJ2-5	CASSLTRGYQETQYF	TGCGCCAGCAGCTTGACGCGGGGTTACCAAGAGACCCAGTACTTC
-	TRBV11-2	-	TRBJ2-5	CASSLWSKETQYF	TGTGCCAGCAGCTTATGGAGTAAAGAGACCCAGTACTTC
TRBD2	TRBV27	-	TRBJ2-7	CASSSPTSGSHEQYF	TGTGCCAGCAGTTCGCCGACTAGCGGGAGCCACGAGCAGTACTTC
TRBD2	TRBV4-1	-	TRBJ2-2	CASSQEPTGGPNTGELFF	TGCGCCAGCAGCCAAGAACCGACGGGAGGGCCCAACACCGGGGAGCTGTTTTTT
-	TRBV27	-	TRBJ1-6	CASSLFGAGSSYNSPLHF	TGTGCCAGTAGTTTATTCGGGGCTGGGAGCTCCTATAATTCACCCCTCCACTTT
TRBD1	TRBV20-1	-	TRBJ1-4	CSAPGQGRGEKLFF	TGCAGTGCTCCGGGACAGGGGAGAGGCGAAAAACTGTTTTTT
TRBD2	TRBV6-1	-	TRBJ2-1	CASSRGGLLLGHEQFF	TGTGCCAGCAGTCGCGGGGGGCTTCTCCTTGGCCATGAGCAGTTCTTC
-	TRBV7-9	-	TRBJ2-5	CASSPSLGLQETQYF	TGTGCCAGCAGCCCTAGCCTGGGACTCCAAGAGACCCAGTACTTC
TRBD1	TRBV29-1	-	TRBJ1-1	CSVDTGVDTEAFF	TGCAGCGTTGACACAGGGGTCGACACTGAAGCTTTCTTT
TRBD1	TRBV5-6	-	TRBJ2-5	CASSLEQGAETQYF	TGTGCCAGCAGCTTGGAGCAGGGGGCCGAGACCCAGTACTTC
TRBD2	TRBV18	few	TRBJ2-3	CAGSPMSGLAAPDTQYF	TGTGCCGGCTCACCTATGTCGGGACTAGCGGCACCAGATACGCAGTATTTT
-	TRBV7-8	-	TRBJ1-1	CASSPSKSTEAFF	TGTGCCAGCAGCCCGTCTAAAAGCACTGAAGCTTTCTTT
TRBD2	TRBV6-1	-	TRBJ2-1	CASSTRLLAGGSSYNEQFF	TGTGCCAGCAGTACAAGGTTACTAGCGGGAGGGAGCTCCTACAATGAGCAGTTCTTC
-	TRBV10-3	many	TRBJ1-5	CAISESGGSNQPQHF	TGTGCCATCAGTGAGTCTGGGGGTAGCAATCAGCCCCAGCATTTT
TRBD1	TRBV20-1	-	TRBJ2-5	CSARAPRTGKETQYF	TGCAGTGCTAGAGCCCCGAGGACAGGAAAAGAGACCCAGTACTTC
-	TRBV12-3/TRBV12-4	-	TRBJ2-3	CASSYRQVSTDTQYF	TGTGCCAGCAGTTATCGACAGGTCAGCACAGATACGCAGTATTTT
-	TRBV7-2	few	TRBJ2-5	CASSLEWGETQYF	TGTGCCAGCAGCTTAGAATGGGGGGAGACCCAGTACTTC
TRBD2	TRBV7-3	few	TRBJ2-1	CASSQAFGLAGWAEQFF	TGTGCCAGCAGCCAGGCGTTCGGACTAGCGGGATGGGCTGAGCAGTTCTTC